This TCR beta chain was identified during a study of blood T cell repertoires in COVID-19. Study-wide context: Sites across the United States, Italy and Spain contributed samples from acute and convalescent COVID-19.

CDR1 SGHVS and CDR2 FQNEAQ come from the germline V gene. V was pared by 4 bases and J by 7 bases, with 2 bases of the junction left unmatched. The CDR3 length is 13 residues. Generated by immunoSEQ multiplex PCR, the TCRdb table keeps only in-frame clones and is missing some. Of roughly 290,000 clones in the sample, approximately 83% are singletons; the top ten hold 2.2%. This clone was picked up a small number of times. The sequencing sample was made of PBMCs or T cells enriched from blood (not recorded which). J is TRBJ2-1 and V is TRBV7-8; 9 bases match TRBD1. The TCR comes from a man aged 25-45 years who had recovered from COVID-19. In nucleotides, the CDR3 is TGTGCCAGCAGCTGGGACAGGGCGAATGAGCAGTTCTTC. Its translation: CASSWDRANEQFF.